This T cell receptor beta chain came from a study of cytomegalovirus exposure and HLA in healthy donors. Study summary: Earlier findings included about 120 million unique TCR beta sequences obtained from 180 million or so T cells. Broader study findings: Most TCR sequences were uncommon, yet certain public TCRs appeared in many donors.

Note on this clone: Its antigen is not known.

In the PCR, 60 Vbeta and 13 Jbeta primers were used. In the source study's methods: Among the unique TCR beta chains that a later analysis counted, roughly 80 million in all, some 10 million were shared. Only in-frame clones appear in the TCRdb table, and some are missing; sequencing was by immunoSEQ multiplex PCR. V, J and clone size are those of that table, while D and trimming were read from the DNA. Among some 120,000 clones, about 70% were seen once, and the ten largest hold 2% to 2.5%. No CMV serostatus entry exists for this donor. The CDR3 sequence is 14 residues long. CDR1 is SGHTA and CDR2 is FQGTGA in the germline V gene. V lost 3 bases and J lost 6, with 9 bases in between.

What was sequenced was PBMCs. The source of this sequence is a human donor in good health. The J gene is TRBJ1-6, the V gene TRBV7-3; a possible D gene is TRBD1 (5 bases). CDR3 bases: TGTGCCAGCAGCTTTACAGGACGTAATTCACCCCTCCACTTT. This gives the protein CASSFTGRNSPLHF. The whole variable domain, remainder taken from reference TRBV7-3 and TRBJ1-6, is GAGVSQTPSNKVTEKGKYVELRCDPISGHTALYWYRQSLGQGPEFLIYFQGTGAADDSGLPNDRFFAVRPEGSVSTLKIQRTERGDSAVYLCASSFTGRNSPLHFGNGTRLTVT.